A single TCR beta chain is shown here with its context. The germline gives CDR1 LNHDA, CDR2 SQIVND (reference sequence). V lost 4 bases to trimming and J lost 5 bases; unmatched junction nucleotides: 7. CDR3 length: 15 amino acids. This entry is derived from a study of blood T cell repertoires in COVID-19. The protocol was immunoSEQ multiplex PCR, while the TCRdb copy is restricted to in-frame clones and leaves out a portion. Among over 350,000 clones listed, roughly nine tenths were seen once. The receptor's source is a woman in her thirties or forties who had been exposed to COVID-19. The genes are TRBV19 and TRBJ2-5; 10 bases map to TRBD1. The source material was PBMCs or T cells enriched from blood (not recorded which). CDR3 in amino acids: CASSTLRDRGETQYF. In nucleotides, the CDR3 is TGTGCCAGTAGTACTCTCCGGGACAGGGGTGAGACCCAGTACTTC.